These 29 T cell receptor beta chains were all obtained from the same sample, sequenced in a study of blood T cells in healthy people across ages. A second about 7 to 11 cycle PCR used barcoded and J-beta primers. TCRdb processed the 5' RACE reads anew with MiXCR; each CDR3 protein has one entry. Of roughly 930,000 distinct CDR3 sequences detected, about 48% appear once; the ten largest clones hold roughly 13%. The source material was blood. The receptors were sampled from a man aged 25-45 years in good health.

The chain has TRBV14 and TRBJ2-1; tentatively, D is TRBD2 (5 bases). The CDR3 is 14 residues long. Trimming cost V 0 bases and J 6 bases, with 9 bases left between them. CDR1 is SGHDN, CDR2 FVKESK, per germline. As DNA, the CDR3 is TGTGCCAGCAGCCAAGATATGGGAGCCAATGAGCAGTTCTTC. Amino acids: CASSQDMGANEQFF.

To note about this clonotype: A much larger clone lies one base from this, so it may be a read error. V usage is TRBV4-1 and J usage is TRBJ2-7; the D call may be TRBD1 or TRBD2 (6 bases each). V was clipped by 4 bases and J by 1 base, with 11 bases between them. CDR3 size: 14 residues. CDR1 and CDR2 from the germline V gene are MGHRA and YSYEKL. In DNA form, the CDR3 reads TGCGCCAGCAGCCGCGGGGACATTTCCTACGAGCAGTACTTC. This translates into CASSRGDISYEQYF.

The chain employs TRBV5-1 and TRBJ2-3; a weak D match, TRBD1 (6 bases). The CDR3 is made up of 15 amino acids. Germline V gives CDR1 SGHRS, CDR2 YFSETQ. Trimming left V 4 bases short and J 6 bases short, with 18 bases between. The CDR3 loop is CASSAAGGPRDTQYF. The CDR3, as DNA: TGCGCCAGCAGCGCCGCTGGGGGCCCTAGGGATACGCAGTATTTT.

This clonotype appeared a few times. V usage is TRBV20-1 and J usage is TRBJ2-1; possible D gene TRBD2, 7 bases. This CDR3 is 13 amino acids long. V was clipped by 0 bases and J by 15 bases, with 18 bases between them. Germline V gene data show CDR1 as DFQATT and CDR2 as SNEGSKA (reference sequence). In nucleotides, the CDR3 is TGCAGTGCTAGAGATGGTAGGGGGGGGGTTAGGTTCTTC. Protein sequence: CSARDGRGGVRFF.

The chain links TRBV12-3 or TRBV12-4 to TRBJ1-5; a possible D gene is TRBD1 (5 bases). The ends were cut back, 4 bases at V and 0 bases at J, with 10 bases in the middle. The CDR3 sequence is 15 residues long. CDR3 amino acids: CASSYWGDSNQPQHF. CDR3 bases: TGTGCCAGCAGTTACTGGGGGGATAGCAATCAGCCCCAGCATTTT.

The chain has TRBV29-1 and TRBJ1-5; D call uncertain. The CDR3 runs 13 residues. The V end was cut by 4 bases, the J end by 6 bases, with 13 bases between. The germline V gene encodes CDR1 SQVTM and CDR2 ANQGSEA. The CDR3 loop is CSVGEGLAQPQHF. CDR3 coding DNA: TGCAGCGTTGGGGAGGGTCTCGCTCAGCCCCAGCATTTT.

This clonotype was seen ten or more times. The chain employs TRBV7-9 and TRBJ1-6, with D hard to call. Germline CDR1 reads SEHNR; CDR2 reads FQNEAQ (reference sequence). V gave up 1 base and J gave up 14 bases, with 9 bases separating them. The CDR3 consists of 12 residues. The CDR3 spells CASSLEGAALHF. CDR3 DNA sequence: TGTGCCAGCAGCTTAGAGGGCGCGGCCCTCCACTTT.

On this clonotype itself: This may come from a read error, since a much larger clone is one base off. The chain employs TRBV10-3 and TRBJ2-1; D perhaps matches TRBD2 (5 bases). The DNA end favors TRBJ2-7, so the J call may be wrong. CDR1 and CDR2 (germline): ENHRY, SYGVKD. The CDR3 spans 15 residues. The CDR3 loop is CAINPRVGSYNEQYF. The CDR3 DNA follows: TGTGCCATCAACCCGAGGGTAGGGTCCTACAATGAGCAGTACTTC.

J is TRBJ1-1 and V is TRBV11-2; a weak D match, TRBD1 (6 bases). V was pared by 4 bases and J by 2 bases, with 8 bases between. CDR1 and CDR2 (germline): SGHAT, FQNNGV. There are 13 residues in the CDR3. The CDR3 sequence: CASSSGDNTEAFF. CDR3 nucleotides: TGTGCCAGCAGCTCAGGGGACAACACTGAAGCTTTCTTT.

V usage is TRBV7-2 and J usage is TRBJ2-1; D gene unclear. Trimming took 7 bases from V and 10 from J, leaving 11 bases between them. The CDR3 is 11 amino acids. The germline V gene has CDR1 SGHTA and CDR2 FQGNSA. The CDR3 bases are TGTGCCAGCACCTCTGCCCAGGAGCAGTTCTTC. It codes for CASTSAQEQFF.

The DNA of the CDR3 is TGTGCCAGCAGTGAAATAGGGATAGGAGAGTCGTTCTTC. Its protein product is CASSEIGIGESFF. The genes are TRBV25-1 and TRBJ2-1; D gene ambiguous. The CDR3 sequence is 13 residues long. Germline CDR1 reads MGHDK; CDR2 reads SYGVNS. V gave up 2 bases and J gave up 15 bases, with 17 bases separating them. The full variable domain, with the rest looked up from reference TRBV25-1 and TRBJ2-1, is EADIYQTPRYLVIGTGKKITLECSQTMGHDKMYWYQQDPGMELHLIHYSYGVNSTEKGDLSSESTVSRIRTEHFPLTLESARPSHTSQYLCASSEIGIGESFFGPGTRLTVL.

A word on this clonotype: The junction departs from the called germline gene at one end, perhaps through a read error. The chain links TRBV12-3 or TRBV12-4 to TRBJ2-3; D unclear. This CDR3 spans 12 amino acids. In DNA form, the CDR3 reads TGTGCCAGCAGTGGAAGCACAGATACGCGGTATTTT. Protein: CASSGSTDTRYF.

V usage is TRBV7-2 and J usage is TRBJ2-2, with a tentative D call TRBD1 (5 bases). The ends were cut back, 2 bases at V and 8 bases at J, with 18 bases in the middle. The CDR3 sequence is 16 residues long. Germline loops: CDR1 SGHTA, CDR2 FQGNSA. The CDR3 here is CASSLRTGFELGELFF. The CDR3 DNA is TGTGCCAGCAGCTTACGTACAGGCTTCGAATTGGGGGAGCTGTTTTTT.

CDR3 region: CASSSWGTTDYTF. The CDR3 DNA reads as TGTGCCAGCAGCTCCTGGGGGACAACGGACTACACCTTC. This sequence joins TRBV7-2 and TRBJ1-2, with TRBD1 as a possible D gene (6 bases). Germline CDR1 is SGHTA and CDR2 is FQGNSA. The CDR3 is 13 residues long. The V gene lost 4 bases and the J gene lost 10 bases, with 16 bases spanning the gap.

The J gene is TRBJ2-1, the V gene TRBV27; maybe TRBD2 (5 bases). The CDR3 is 15 amino acids. CDR1 is MNHEY, CDR2 SMNVEV, per germline (reference sequence). V lost 4 bases, J lost 3 bases, and 13 bases lay in between. CDR3 region: CASSSERTDYNEQFF. CDR3 coding DNA: TGTGCCAGCAGTTCAGAGCGGACCGACTACAATGAGCAGTTCTTC.

The V gene is TRBV9, the J gene TRBJ2-1; 7 bases are a match to TRBD2. The ends lost 4 bases at V and 0 bases at J; junction bases unmatched: 7. Germline V gene lookup returns CDR1 SGDLS and CDR2 YYNGEE. CDR3 length equals 16 residues. The CDR3 protein is CASSPTSDSSYNEQFF. CDR3 DNA sequence: TGTGCCAGCAGCCCCACTAGCGACAGCTCCTACAATGAGCAGTTCTTC.

The chain joins TRBV20-1 to TRBJ2-3; D ambiguous. The CDR3 consists of 15 residues. Germline V gives CDR1 DFQATT, CDR2 SNEGSKA (reference sequence). Trimming took 0 bases from V and 3 from J, leaving 13 bases between them. The chain's CDR3 is CSAREDGRLTDTQYF. The CDR3 DNA reads as TGCAGTGCTAGAGAGGATGGTCGTTTGACAGATACGCAGTATTTT.

The rearrangement joins TRBV7-9 to TRBJ1-1; D gene unclear. Germline V gene lookup returns CDR1 SEHNR and CDR2 FQNEAQ (reference sequence). With 1 base removed from V and 3 bases from J, the gap between germline ends came to 12 bases. The CDR3 has 15 amino acids. CDR3 DNA sequence: TGTGCCAGCAGCTTAGTACCTTCACTAGACACTGAAGCTTTCTTT. Amino acids: CASSLVPSLDTEAFF.

This sequence joins TRBV10-3 and TRBJ1-2, with TRBD1 matching 7 bases. The CDR3 loop spans 15 amino acids. The germline gives CDR1 ENHRY, CDR2 SYGVKD. V lost 4 bases and J lost 3; bases outside the gene matches: 8. The CDR3 spells CAISVRTGSHYGYTF. In nucleotides, the CDR3 is TGTGCCATCAGTGTCCGGACAGGCTCGCACTATGGCTACACCTTC.

The table lists this clonotype with a count of one. The DNA for the CDR3 is TGCAGTGCTCAGCGGAGGAGCTCCTACAATGAGCAGTTCTTC. Its protein product is CSAQRRSSYNEQFF. V gene TRBV20-1 combines with J gene TRBJ2-1, with a possible D match to TRBD2 (5 bases). There are 14 residues in the CDR3. Trimming removed 5 bases from V and 0 bases from J, with 11 bases in between. Germline V CDR1 and CDR2: DFQATT, SNEGSKA (reference sequence).

The chain links TRBV28 to TRBJ1-2, with 10 positions matching TRBD1. J gave up 5 bases and V 3 bases, and 3 bases lay outside the gene matches. Germline CDR1 MDHEN, CDR2 SYDVKM. The length of the CDR3 is 14 residues. The CDR3: CASSFRDRGYGYTF. CDR3 in DNA: TGTGCCAGCAGTTTCCGGGACAGGGGATATGGCTACACCTTC.

DNA of the CDR3: TGTGCCAGCAGTTTAGAAGGGAGGGGCAATCAGCCCCAGCATTTT. Residues: CASSLEGRGNQPQHF. The chain combines TRBV27 with TRBJ1-5; no clear D gene. Looked up from germline, CDR1 is MNHEY and CDR2 is SMNVEV (reference sequence). This CDR3 region has 15 residues. V lost 2 bases and J lost 2, with 10 bases in between.

The V gene is TRBV7-9, the J gene TRBJ2-7; D call uncertain. The CDR3 consists of 14 residues. V was cut by 2 bases and J by 5 bases, with 13 bases left in between. The V gene's germline CDR1 is SEHNR and CDR2 FQNEAQ (reference sequence). The CDR3 DNA is TGTGCCAGCAGCTTAACGAGTATTGTCCACGAGCAGTACTTC. This gives the protein CASSLTSIVHEQYF.

The J gene is TRBJ1-2, the V gene TRBV12-3 or TRBV12-4, with D unresolved. Trimming left V 6 bases short and J 0 bases short, with 8 bases between. This CDR3 comprises 13 residues. The CDR3 region is CASRQSPNYGYTF. The CDR3 DNA sequence: TGTGCCAGCAGACAGAGCCCTAACTATGGCTACACCTTC.

This clonotype was counted between two and nine times. The rearrangement links TRBV28 to TRBJ2-3; possibly TRBD1 for D (6 bases). The CDR3 has 14 amino acids. V lost 3 bases and J lost 4, with 11 bases in between. CDR1 and CDR2 from the germline V gene are MDHEN and SYDVKM. CDR3 in DNA: TGTGCCAGCAGTTTTCATTCAGGGGCAGATACGCAGTATTTT. Translating it yields CASSFHSGADTQYF.

The chain uses TRBV3-1 and TRBJ2-1; tentative D call: TRBD2 (6 bases). V was clipped by 7 bases and J by 4 bases, with 14 bases between them. Looked up from germline, CDR1 is LGHDT and CDR2 is YNNKEL (reference sequence). There are 14 residues in the CDR3. This chain's CDR3 is CASTTRHEYNEQFF. The DNA for the CDR3 is TGTGCCAGCACGACTAGACACGAATACAATGAGCAGTTCTTC.

The gene calls are TRBV5-1 and TRBJ2-1; the match to TRBD1 covers 7 bases. Germline V lookup: CDR1 SGHRS, CDR2 YFSETQ. With V trimmed by 0 bases and J by 7 bases, 7 bases remained unmatched. This CDR3 has 15 residues. As DNA, the CDR3 is TGCGCCAGCAGCTTGGGACAGGGATTAAAGAATGAGCAGTTCTTC. This translates into CASSLGQGLKNEQFF.

In this sample, this clonotype turned up once. This chain joins TRBV2 and TRBJ1-4; 7 bases map to TRBD1. Germline V lookup: CDR1 SNHLY, CDR2 FYNNEI. This CDR3 is built from 15 residues. Germline trimming cut 5 bases from V and 5 bases from J; bases unmatched to any gene: 8. The CDR3 spells CASSSPTGINEKLFF. The CDR3, as DNA: TGTGCCAGCAGTTCCCCGACAGGGATAAATGAAAAACTGTTTTTT. The variable domain in full, with the rest retrieved from reference TRBV2 and TRBJ1-4, is EPEVTQTPSHQVTQMGQEVILRCVPISNHLYFYWYRQILGQKVEFLVSFYNNEISEKSEIFDDQFSVERPDGSNFTLKIRSTKLEDSAMYFCASSSPTGINEKLFFGSGTQLSVL.

For this clonotype: A read error may produce the germline difference seen at one junction end. The rearrangement uses TRBV7-3 and TRBJ1-1; D gene ambiguous. The CDR3 is 14 amino acids. Per the germline V gene, CDR1 is SGHTA and CDR2 is FQGTGA. DNA of the CDR3: TGTACCAGCAGCTTTGGAGGAGGTGGAACTGAAGCTTTCTTT. It encodes CTSSFGGGGTEAFF. The complete variable domain, with remaining parts taken from reference TRBV7-3 and TRBJ1-1, reads GAGVSQTPSNKVTEKGKYVELRCDPISGHTALYWYRQSLGQGPEFLIYFQGTGAADDSGLPNDRFFAVRPEGSVSTLKIQRTERGDSAVYLCTSSFGGGGTEAFFGQGTRLTVV.